Following are 8 T cell receptor beta chains from one sample sequenced in a study of identifying expanded T cells in peripheral blood (dated by TCRdb to about 2019). Libraries were prepared through the immunoSEQ multiplex PCR assay. TCRdb retrieved this table from immuneACCESS and kept in-frame rearrangements only. Not all clones are present; in checked studies, unresolved V genes account for under half, and no reason is known for the remainder. This sample holds over 65,000 clones; approximately 90% were observed only once. Approximately 7% of the sample is in the top ten clones. Material: blood. Every receptor here comes from a person aged 18-69 years in good health.

The chain joins TRBV9 to TRBJ2-7, with D possibly being TRBD2 (6 bases). The CDR3 covers 15 residues. Germline lookup yields CDR1 SGDLS and CDR2 YYNGEE. Trimming stripped 3 bases from V and 4 bases from J, with 17 bases between. As DNA, the CDR3 is TGTGCCAGCAGCGCGGGGAGGCGGGGCCGTTACGAGCAGTACTTC. Translating gives CASSAGRRGRYEQYF.

The J gene is TRBJ1-1, the V gene TRBV7-9, with a possible D match to TRBD1 (6 bases). The ends were cut back, 5 bases at V and 0 bases at J, with 13 bases in the middle. CDR1 is SEHNR and CDR2 is FQNEAQ in the germline V gene (reference sequence). The CDR3 has 15 amino acids. In DNA form, the CDR3 reads TGTGCCAGCAGCCGGGGGGCGGTAATGAACACTGAAGCTTTCTTT. It yields the protein CASSRGAVMNTEAFF.

The chain carries TRBV5-4 and TRBJ2-2, with D possibly being TRBD1 (6 bases). The length of the CDR3 is 15 residues. CDR1 is SGHNT and CDR2 is YYREEE in the germline V gene (reference sequence). The V gene lost 5 bases and the J gene lost 7 bases, with 18 bases spanning the gap. The CDR3 here is CASRTWDNIHGELFF. For the CDR3, the DNA is TGTGCCAGCAGGACATGGGACAATATACACGGGGAGCTGTTTTTT.

The chain combines TRBV7-8 with TRBJ1-1, with D perhaps TRBD1 (5 bases). Germline-derived CDR1 and CDR2 are SGHVS and FQNEAQ. This CDR3 contains 15 residues. V was cut by 5 bases and J by 4 bases, with 17 bases left in between. The CDR3 DNA is TGTGCCAGCAGCCCACGGGGGGTGTCTCGCACTGAAGCTTTCTTT. This translates into CASSPRGVSRTEAFF.

The V call is TRBV2, the J call TRBJ1-1; no firm D call. Germline CDR1 and CDR2: SNHLY and FYNNEI. Between the trimmed V and J ends, which lost 6 bases and 2 bases, there was a span of 13 bases. The CDR3 covers 14 residues. The CDR3 DNA reads TGTGCCAGCAGCTACGCCGCCGGTAACACTGAAGCTTTCTTT. This gives the protein CASSYAAGNTEAFF.

V is TRBV7-9 and J is TRBJ2-3, with D maybe TRBD2 (5 bases). The CDR3 runs to 16 residues. Trimming pared 4 bases from V and 2 bases from J, leaving 16 bases between. The germline V gene encodes CDR1 SEHNR and CDR2 FQNEAQ (reference sequence). In DNA form, the CDR3 reads TGTGCCAGCAGCTCCCGCCGGGATACCCCCACAGATACGCAGTATTTT. Its translation is CASSSRRDTPTDTQYF.

The chain employs TRBV5-1 and TRBJ1-2; TRBD1 agrees at 7 bases. V shed 7 bases, J shed 1 base, and the junction held 4 bases outside the gene matches. The CDR3 length is 13 residues. Looked up from germline, CDR1 is SGHRS and CDR2 is YFSETQ. Written as DNA, the CDR3 is TGCGCCAGCCAGGGGGACAATAACTATGGCTACACCTTC. Its translation is CASQGDNNYGYTF.

By proportion, this clone is medium-sized. V usage is TRBV6-1 and J usage is TRBJ1-5; TRBD1 aligns across 8 bases. J gave up 6 bases and V 3 bases, and 7 bases lay outside the gene matches. Germline V lookup: CDR1 MNHNS, CDR2 SASEGT. The CDR3 extends over 15 amino acids. The chain's CDR3 is CASSDWTGPGQPQHF. DNA for the CDR3: TGTGCCAGCAGTGATTGGACAGGGCCGGGTCAGCCCCAGCATTTT.